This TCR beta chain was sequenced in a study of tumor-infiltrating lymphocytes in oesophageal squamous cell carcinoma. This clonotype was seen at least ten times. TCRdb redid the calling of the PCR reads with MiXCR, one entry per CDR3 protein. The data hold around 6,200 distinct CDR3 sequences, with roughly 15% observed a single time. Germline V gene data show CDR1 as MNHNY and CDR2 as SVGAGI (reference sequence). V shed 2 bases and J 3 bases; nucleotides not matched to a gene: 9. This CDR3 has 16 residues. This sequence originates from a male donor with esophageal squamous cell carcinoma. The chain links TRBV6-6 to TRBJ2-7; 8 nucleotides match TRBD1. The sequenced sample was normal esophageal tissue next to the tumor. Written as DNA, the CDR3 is TGTGCCAGCAGTTACGTAACGGACAGGGTAGACTACGAGCAGTACTTC. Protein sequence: CASSYVTDRVDYEQYF.